This T cell receptor (beta chain) was recovered during a study of T cell repertoires in cytomegalovirus infection (dated by TCRdb to the late 2010s). For the wider study: Peptide stimulations targeted recently identified HLA-C-restricted CMV epitopes, whose presentation resists viral immunomodulation, together with well-studied HLA-B-restricted epitopes. Donor HLA type was relevant to the analysis, because carriage of CMV infection together with the matching HLA type was indicated by public TCR beta signatures.

According to the study, the label for this sample's treatment or condition signals: in vitro stimulation with specific CMV peptide epitopes to enrich CMV-specific T cells. Data came from an Illumina HiSeq 1500. Using fastp trimming at Q25 and MiXCR clonotype assembly, TCRdb reanalyzed the public sequencing data and kept in-frame beta chains. Entries are consolidated by CDR3 protein sequence, retaining the most common genes and DNA. Counted in this sample were about 890,000 distinct CDR3 sequences; roughly 30% of them appeared once. Roughly an eighth of the sample is taken by the ten largest. In this sample, this clonotype turned up a few times. Its target antigen remains unknown. No clone much larger than this one lies a single base away; base qualities are absent. The CDR3 contains 12 residues, cysteine and phenylalanine counted. The only DNA kept is the CDR3, 36 bases in frame from the first base. In the germline V gene, CDR1 corresponds to SGHDT and CDR2 to YYEEEE. Trimming removed 2 bases from V and 9 bases from J, leaving 9 bases between the germline ends.

What the authors observed across the whole study: Cumulative frequency of public TCR beta family members discriminated carriers of CMV infection plus the relevant HLA type in this cohort and an independent approximately 350-donor cohort. The ex vivo response was dominated by HLA-C-restricted CMV-specific TCR beta clonotypes, which also provided the single most frequent clonotype in two of eight donors.

In this chain, TRBV5-6 is recombined with TRBJ1-5, with the D gene too uncertain to name. The specimen comprised cultured CD8+ T cells from PBMCs, sampled from culture after CMV antigen stimulation. The source is a human donor in good health (CMV status not recorded). Some clones in this sample may be carry-over from other donors' samples. The DNA sequence is as follows: TGTGCCAGCAGCTTCGGTCGTGGGCCCCAGCATTTT. This yields the protein CASSFGRGPQHF.